Each of the 11 T cell receptor beta chains below was sequenced from the same sample in a study of cytomegalovirus exposure and HLA in healthy donors (dated by TCRdb to between 2016 and 2019). Library generation was performed with the immunoSEQ multiplex PCR assay. The multiplex PCR relied on a mix of 60 forward primers for TCR Vbeta segments and 13 reverse primers for TCR Jbeta segments. What TCRdb holds here is the immuneACCESS table cut down to in-frame rearrangements. Part of the clones is not present; checked against another copy, under half of the missing clones reflect an unresolved V gene, and the others are unexplained. The record for this sample contains roughly 120,000 clones. The ten largest clones add up to 2% to 2.5% of the sample. Sequenced sample: PBMCs. These receptors were obtained from a middle-aged man in good health and CMV-seronegative.

The chain carries TRBV11-3 and TRBJ2-7; D may be TRBD2 (7 bases). Between the trimmed V and J ends, which lost 0 bases and 4 bases, there was a span of 13 bases. The CDR3 loop spans 15 amino acids. Per the germline V gene, CDR1 is SGHNT and CDR2 is YENEEA. The CDR3 nucleotides read TGTGCCAGCAGCTTAGATGTCAGGGGAGGGTACGAGCAGTACTTC. Protein sequence: CASSLDVRGGYEQYF.

V and J are TRBV19 and TRBJ2-2; D may be TRBD1 (6 bases). Germline V lookup: CDR1 LNHDA, CDR2 SQIVND (reference sequence). The CDR3 is made up of 16 amino acids. V was shortened by 7 bases and J by 2 bases, with 17 bases between the two germline ends. CDR3 sequence (DNA): TGTGCCAGTAACAGGAGACAGGACCTCAACACCGGGGAGCTGTTTTTT. Its translation is CASNRRQDLNTGELFF.

This rearrangement joins TRBV10-2 to TRBJ2-1; possibly TRBD2 for D (6 bases). Trimming cost V 9 bases and J 3 bases, with 12 bases left between them. The CDR3 covers 13 residues. Per the germline V gene, CDR1 is WSHSY and CDR2 is SAAADI. The CDR3 loop is CASQGLNYNEQFF. CDR3 DNA: TGCGCCAGTCAGGGACTTAACTACAATGAGCAGTTCTTC.

In DNA, the CDR3 is TGTGCCAGCAGCGTAGAGGGCGGGAGGGCCCAGTTCTTC. Translated: CASSVEGGRAQFF. The V and J genes are TRBV9 and TRBJ2-1; 9 bases align to TRBD2. The CDR3 has 13 residues. Germline V gives CDR1 SGDLS, CDR2 YYNGEE. The trim removed 0 bases at V and 13 bases at J, leaving 5 bases unmatched.

This rearrangement joins TRBV27 to TRBJ2-7, with D possibly TRBD2 on 6 matching bases. The V gene's germline CDR1 is MNHEY and CDR2 SMNVEV (reference sequence). V lost 6 bases and J lost 0, with 21 bases in between. The CDR3 is 17 residues long. For the CDR3, the DNA is TGTGCCAGCAGCCGAGTGGGCGGGACTCTCTACTCCTACGAGCAGTACTTC. Protein sequence: CASSRVGGTLYSYEQYF.

The chain couples TRBV9 to TRBJ2-2; 14 positions match TRBD2. This CDR3 is 16 amino acids long. The ends lost 3 bases at V and 4 bases at J; junction bases unmatched: 2. Germline CDR1 SGDLS, CDR2 YYNGEE. CDR3 bases: TGTGCCAGCAGCGAGGGACTAGCGGGAGTCACCGGGGAGCTGTTTTTT. Protein: CASSEGLAGVTGELFF.

This chain connects TRBV5-6 to TRBJ2-7, with D uncertain. The CDR3 is 16 amino acids. Trimming left V 1 base short and J 3 bases short, with 17 bases between. Germline V gene lookup returns CDR1 SGHDT and CDR2 YYEEEE. The CDR3 loop is CASSLFQQPPFYEQYF. In DNA, the CDR3 is TGTGCCAGCAGCTTGTTCCAACAGCCCCCCTTCTACGAGCAGTACTTC.

This chain links TRBV11-3 with TRBJ1-1; D may be TRBD1 (5 bases). The germline V and J ends were trimmed by 0 bases and 0 bases, with 14 bases remaining between them. There are 17 residues in the CDR3. Per germline, CDR1 SGHNT and CDR2 YENEEA. Here the CDR3 reads CASSLDRGRRLNTEAFF. In DNA form, the CDR3 reads TGTGCCAGCAGCTTAGATCGGGGGAGGAGACTGAACACTGAAGCTTTCTTT.

The V call is TRBV7-9, the J call TRBJ2-7; 10 bases match TRBD1. V lost 4 bases, J lost 7 bases, and 19 bases stayed unmatched. The V gene's germline CDR1 is SEHNR and CDR2 FQNEAQ (reference sequence). The CDR3 sequence is 18 residues long. CDR3 in amino acids: CASSSPAGTGVIVGEQYF. The CDR3 bases are TGTGCCAGCAGCTCCCCAGCCGGGACAGGGGTGATTGTGGGGGAGCAGTACTTC.

CDR3 nucleotide sequence: TGTGCCAGCAGCTTGGTACAGGAGTCCTACGAGCAGTACTTC. This codes for CASSLVQESYEQYF. The genes are TRBV5-5 and TRBJ2-7, with D perhaps matching TRBD1 (5 bases). The CDR3 sequence is 14 residues long. Germline assignment: CDR1 SGHKS and CDR2 YYEKEE (reference sequence). Trimming took 0 bases from V and 1 from J, leaving 8 bases between them.

CDR3 in amino acids: CAGRESPNTEAFF. DNA of the CDR3: TGCGCCGGTAGGGAGTCTCCGAACACTGAAGCTTTCTTT. The rearrangement uses TRBV5-1 and TRBJ1-1; D gene uncertain. Trimming removed 10 bases from V and 1 base from J, with 14 bases in between. In germline, CDR1 is SGHRS, CDR2 YFSETQ. This CDR3 has 13 residues.